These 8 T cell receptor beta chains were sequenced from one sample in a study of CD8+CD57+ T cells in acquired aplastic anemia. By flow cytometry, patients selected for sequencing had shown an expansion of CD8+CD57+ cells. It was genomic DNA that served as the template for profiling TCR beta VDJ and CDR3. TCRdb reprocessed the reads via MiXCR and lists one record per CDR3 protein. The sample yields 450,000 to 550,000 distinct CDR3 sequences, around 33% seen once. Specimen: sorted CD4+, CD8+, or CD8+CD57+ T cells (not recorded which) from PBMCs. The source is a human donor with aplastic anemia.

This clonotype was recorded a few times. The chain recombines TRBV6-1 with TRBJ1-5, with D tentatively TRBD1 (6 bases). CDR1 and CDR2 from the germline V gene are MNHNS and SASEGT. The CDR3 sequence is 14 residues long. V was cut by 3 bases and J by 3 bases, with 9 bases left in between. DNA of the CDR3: TGTGCCAGCAGTGACGGACAGAACAATCAGCCCCAGCATTTT. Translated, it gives CASSDGQNNQPQHF.

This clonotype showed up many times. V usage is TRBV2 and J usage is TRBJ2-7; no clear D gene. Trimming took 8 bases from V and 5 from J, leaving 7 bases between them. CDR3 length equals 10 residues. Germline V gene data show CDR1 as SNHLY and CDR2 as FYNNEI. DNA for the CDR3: TGTGCCAGCTTCCGGGACGAGCAGTACTTC. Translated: CASFRDEQYF.

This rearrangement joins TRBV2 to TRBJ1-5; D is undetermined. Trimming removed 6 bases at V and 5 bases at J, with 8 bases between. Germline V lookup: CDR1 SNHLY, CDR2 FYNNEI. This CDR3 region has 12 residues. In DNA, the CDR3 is TGTGCCAGCAGAGATTCCGATCAGCCCCAGCATTTT. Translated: CASRDSDQPQHF.

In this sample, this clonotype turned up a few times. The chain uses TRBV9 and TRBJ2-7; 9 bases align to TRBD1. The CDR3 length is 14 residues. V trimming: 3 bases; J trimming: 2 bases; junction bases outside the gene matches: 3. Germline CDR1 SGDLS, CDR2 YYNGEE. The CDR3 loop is CASSDGTGPYEQYF. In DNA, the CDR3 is TGTGCCAGCAGCGACGGGACAGGGCCCTACGAGCAGTACTTC.

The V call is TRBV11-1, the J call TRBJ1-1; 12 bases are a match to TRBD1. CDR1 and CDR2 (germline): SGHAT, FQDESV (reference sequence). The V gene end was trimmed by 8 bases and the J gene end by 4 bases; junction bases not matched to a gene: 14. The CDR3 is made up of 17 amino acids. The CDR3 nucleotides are TGTGCCAGCGGCCGTCCCGGGACAGGGGGCTCGGGCACTGAAGCTTTCTTT. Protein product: CASGRPGTGGSGTEAFF.

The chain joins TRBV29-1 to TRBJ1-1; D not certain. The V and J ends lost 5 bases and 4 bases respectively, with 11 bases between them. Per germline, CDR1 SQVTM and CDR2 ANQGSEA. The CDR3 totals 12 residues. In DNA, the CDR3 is TGCAGCGTTCGGGCGAGAGGCACTGAAGCTTTCTTT. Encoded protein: CSVRARGTEAFF.

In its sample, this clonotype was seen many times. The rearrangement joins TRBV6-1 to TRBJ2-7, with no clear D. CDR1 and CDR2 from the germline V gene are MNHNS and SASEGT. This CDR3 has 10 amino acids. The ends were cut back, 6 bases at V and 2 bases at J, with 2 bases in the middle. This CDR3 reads CASSPYEQYF. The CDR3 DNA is TGTGCCAGCAGCCCCTACGAGCAGTACTTC.

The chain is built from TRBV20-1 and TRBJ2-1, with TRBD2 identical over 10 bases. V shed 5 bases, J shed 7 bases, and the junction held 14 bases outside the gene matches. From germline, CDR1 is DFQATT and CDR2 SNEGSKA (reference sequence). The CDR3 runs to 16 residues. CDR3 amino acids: CSAGGTSGVSSNEQFF. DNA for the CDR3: TGCAGTGCTGGGGGAACTAGCGGGGTTAGTTCGAATGAGCAGTTCTTC.